The entry below gives a single TCR beta chain sequence along with its context. CDR1 is SGHNT, CDR2 YYREEE, per germline (reference sequence). The CDR3 covers 15 residues. Trimming left V 5 bases short and J 4 bases short, with 18 bases between. This entry comes from a study of control samples from healthy donors and cancer patients. This table comes from immunoSEQ multiplex PCR, and its TCRdb copy is limited to in-frame clones, with some not included. This table has some 89,000 clones, about 89% appearing once. This TCR came from a man aged 25-45 years in good health. Sequencing input: blood. V is TRBV5-4 and J is TRBJ1-2; D remains ambiguous. This chain's CDR3 is CASRPIPRLIYGYTF. The DNA for the CDR3 is TGTGCCAGCAGGCCCATTCCTAGACTCATCTATGGCTACACCTTC.